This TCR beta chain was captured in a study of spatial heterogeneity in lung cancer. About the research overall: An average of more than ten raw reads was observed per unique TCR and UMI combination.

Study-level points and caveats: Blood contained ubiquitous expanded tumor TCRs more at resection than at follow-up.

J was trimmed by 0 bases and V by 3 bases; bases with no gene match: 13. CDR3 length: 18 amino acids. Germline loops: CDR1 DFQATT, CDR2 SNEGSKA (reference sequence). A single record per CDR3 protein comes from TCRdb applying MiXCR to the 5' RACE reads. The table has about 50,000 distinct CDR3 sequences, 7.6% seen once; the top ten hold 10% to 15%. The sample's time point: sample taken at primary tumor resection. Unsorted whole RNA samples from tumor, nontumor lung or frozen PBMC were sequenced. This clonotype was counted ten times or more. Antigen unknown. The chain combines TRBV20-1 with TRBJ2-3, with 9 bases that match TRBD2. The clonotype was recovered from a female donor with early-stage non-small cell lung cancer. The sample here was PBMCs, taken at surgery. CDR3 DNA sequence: TGCAGTGCTAGGGGCTTGCGAGCGGGGGGTTCTAGCACAGATACGCAGTATTTT. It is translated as CSARGLRAGGSSTDTQYF.